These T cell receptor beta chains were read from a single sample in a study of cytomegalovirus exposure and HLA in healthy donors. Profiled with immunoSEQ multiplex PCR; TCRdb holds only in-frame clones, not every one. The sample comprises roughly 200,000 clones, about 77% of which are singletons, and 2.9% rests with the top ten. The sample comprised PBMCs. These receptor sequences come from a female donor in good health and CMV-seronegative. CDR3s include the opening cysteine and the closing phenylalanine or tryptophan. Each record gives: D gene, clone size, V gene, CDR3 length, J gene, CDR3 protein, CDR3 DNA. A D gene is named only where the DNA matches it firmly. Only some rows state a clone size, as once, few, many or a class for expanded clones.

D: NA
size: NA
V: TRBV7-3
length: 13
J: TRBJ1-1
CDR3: CASSLIMGAEAFF
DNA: TGTGCCAGCAGCTTAATTATGGGCGCTGAAGCTTTCTTT

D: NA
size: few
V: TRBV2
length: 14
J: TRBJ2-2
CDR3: CASRFYSETGELFF
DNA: TGTGCCAGCAGATTTTACAGTGAGACCGGGGAGCTGTTTTTT

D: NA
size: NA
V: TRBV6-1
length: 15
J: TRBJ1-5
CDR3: CASRPSGDSNQPQHF
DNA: TGTGCCAGCAGGCCGTCAGGGGACAGCAATCAGCCCCAGCATTTT

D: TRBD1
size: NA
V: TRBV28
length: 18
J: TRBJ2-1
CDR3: CASSPIAGTGGLYNEQFF
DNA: TGTGCCAGCAGCCCGATTGCCGGGACAGGGGGCCTCTACAATGAGCAGTTCTTC

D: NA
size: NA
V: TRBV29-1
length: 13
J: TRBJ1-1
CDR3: CSVARGPNTEAFF
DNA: TGCAGCGTTGCGAGAGGGCCCAACACTGAAGCTTTCTTT

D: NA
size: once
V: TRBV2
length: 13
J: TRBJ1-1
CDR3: CASSYQGYTEAFF
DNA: TGTGCCAGCAGTTATCAGGGGTACACTGAAGCTTTCTTT

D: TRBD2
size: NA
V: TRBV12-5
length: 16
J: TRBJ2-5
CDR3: CASGLGLASGLETQYF
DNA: TGTGCTAGTGGTTTAGGGTTGGCTAGCGGGTTAGAGACCCAGTACTTC

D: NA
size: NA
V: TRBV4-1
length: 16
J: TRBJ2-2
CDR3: CASSQDPGRATGELFF
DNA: TGCGCCAGCAGCCAAGATCCTGGGCGAGCCACCGGGGAGCTGTTTTTT

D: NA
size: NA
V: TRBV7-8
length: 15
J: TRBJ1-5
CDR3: CASSLSNRGNQPQHF
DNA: TGTGCCAGCAGCTTATCGAACAGGGGCAATCAGCCCCAGCATTTT

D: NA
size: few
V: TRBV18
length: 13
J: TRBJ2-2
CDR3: CASSPLDTGELFF
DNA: TGTGCCAGCTCACCCCTTGACACCGGGGAGCTGTTTTTT

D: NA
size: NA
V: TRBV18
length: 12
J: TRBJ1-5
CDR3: CASSDRGQPQHF
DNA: TGTGCCAGCTCAGATAGGGGGCAGCCCCAGCATTTT

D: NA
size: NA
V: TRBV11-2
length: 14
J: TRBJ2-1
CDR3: CASSLLWGLNEQFF
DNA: TGTGCCAGCAGCTTATTATGGGGGCTAAATGAGCAGTTCTTC

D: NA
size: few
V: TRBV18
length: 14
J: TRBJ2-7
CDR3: CASSPELARYEQYF
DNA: TGTGCCAGCTCACCCGAGCTAGCCCGCTACGAGCAGTACTTC

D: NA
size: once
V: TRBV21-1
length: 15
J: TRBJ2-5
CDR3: CASGTASGVRETQYF
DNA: TGTGCCAGCGGAACAGCTAGCGGGGTCCGGGAGACCCAGTACTTC

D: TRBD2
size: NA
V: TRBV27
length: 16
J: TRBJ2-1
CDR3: CASSPPGLAGVNEQFF
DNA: TGTGCCAGCAGTCCCCCAGGACTAGCGGGAGTAAATGAGCAGTTCTTC

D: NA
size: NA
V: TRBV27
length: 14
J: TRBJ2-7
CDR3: CASSLYQGSYEQYF
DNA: TGTGCCAGCAGTTTATACCAGGGTTCCTACGAGCAGTACTTC

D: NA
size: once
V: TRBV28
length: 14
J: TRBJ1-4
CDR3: CASSFRGGLGKLFF
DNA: TGTGCCAGCAGTTTTAGGGGTGGTCTAGGAAAACTGTTTTTT

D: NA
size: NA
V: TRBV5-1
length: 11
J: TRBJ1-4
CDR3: CASRGAGKLFF
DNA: TGCGCCAGCAGGGGGGCGGGAAAACTGTTTTTT

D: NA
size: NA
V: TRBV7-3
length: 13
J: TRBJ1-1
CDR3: CASSFTQGTEAFF
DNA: TGTGCCAGCAGCTTCACCCAGGGAACTGAAGCTTTCTTT

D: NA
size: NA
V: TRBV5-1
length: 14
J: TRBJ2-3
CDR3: CASSPFFSTDTQYF
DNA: TGCGCCAGCAGCCCGTTTTTTAGCACAGATACGCAGTATTTT

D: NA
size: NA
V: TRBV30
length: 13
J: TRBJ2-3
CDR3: CAWSDAYGDTQYF
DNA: TGTGCCTGGAGTGACGCATACGGAGATACGCAGTATTTT

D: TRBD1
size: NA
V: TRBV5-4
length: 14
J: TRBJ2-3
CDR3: CASSLRQGADTQYF
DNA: TGTGCCAGCAGCTTGCGACAGGGAGCGGATACGCAGTATTTT

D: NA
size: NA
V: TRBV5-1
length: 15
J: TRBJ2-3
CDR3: CASSLGRTSTDTQYF
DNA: TGCGCCAGCAGTTTGGGACGGACTAGCACAGATACGCAGTATTTT

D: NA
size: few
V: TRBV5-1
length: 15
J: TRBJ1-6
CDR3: CASSLDGGGGSPLHF
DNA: TGCGCCAGCAGCTTGGACGGCGGTGGAGGCTCACCCCTCCACTTT

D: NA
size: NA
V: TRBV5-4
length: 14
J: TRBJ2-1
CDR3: CASSHPGGDAEQFF
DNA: TGTGCCAGCAGCCATCCCGGTGGAGACGCTGAGCAGTTCTTC

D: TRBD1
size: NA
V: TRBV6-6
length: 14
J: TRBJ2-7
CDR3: CASSGYRGHYEQYF
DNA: TGTGCCAGCAGTGGCTACAGGGGGCACTACGAGCAGTACTTC

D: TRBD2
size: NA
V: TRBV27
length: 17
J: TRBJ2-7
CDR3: CASSLLAGGPFLCEQYF
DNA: TGTGCCAGCAGTCTACTAGCGGGAGGGCCTTTTTTATGCGAGCAGTACTTC

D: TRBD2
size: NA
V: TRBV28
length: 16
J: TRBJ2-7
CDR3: CASSSPPTGGRYEQYF
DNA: TGTGCCAGCAGTTCGCCCCCAACGGGAGGCCGCTACGAGCAGTACTTC

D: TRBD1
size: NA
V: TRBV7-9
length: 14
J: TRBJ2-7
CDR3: CSSSLQGSGPEQYF
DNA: TGTTCCAGCAGCTTACAGGGGTCGGGTCCCGAGCAGTACTTC

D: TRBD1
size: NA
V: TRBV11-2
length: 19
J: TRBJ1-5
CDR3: CASSSGDRPNIYSNQPQHF
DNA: TGTGCCAGCAGCTCGGGGGACAGGCCAAACATCTATAGCAATCAGCCCCAGCATTTT

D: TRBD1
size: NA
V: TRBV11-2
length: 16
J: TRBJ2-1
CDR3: CASSLGNRGRYNEQFF
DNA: TGTGCCAGCAGCTTAGGGAACAGGGGCCGGTACAATGAGCAGTTCTTC